This T cell receptor beta chain was captured in a study of shared clonotypes between healthy human individuals. Method: immunoSEQ multiplex PCR; TCRdb's copy keeps in-frame clones and lacks some. There are around 980,000 clones in the sample; 75% to 80% occur only once, and roughly 0.57% lies in the top ten. The study, taken as a whole, reports: Naive CD4 clonotypes overlapped across several donors at around 5%. Against clonotypes common to all four donors, non-shared ones had lower generation probabilities. Sampling covered blood only; tissue repertoires likely differ. Memory subsets generally showed smaller estimated richness than naive subsets did.

As concerns this clone: Its antigen is still unknown.

This CDR3 is built from 17 residues. Germline assignment: CDR1 MGHDK and CDR2 SYGVNS. The ends lost 2 bases at V and 3 bases at J; junction bases unmatched: 11. The rearrangement joins TRBV25-1 to TRBJ2-3; 7 nucleotides line up with TRBD2. The sample consisted of memory CD4+ T cells from PBMCs. Subset specified: CD45RA-negative fraction. This TCR came from a man aged 18 to 29 in good health. Some clones in this sample may be carry-over from other donors' samples. The CDR3 sequence: CASSEAWEGRGTDTQYF. CDR3 in DNA: TGTGCCAGCAGTGAAGCGTGGGAGGGCCGAGGTACAGATACGCAGTATTTT.